This section outlines one T cell receptor beta chain sequence together with its context. The germline V gene encodes CDR1 KGHSH and CDR2 LQKENI. CDR3 length equals 15 residues. The sample originates from a study of T cells expressing NK-cell markers. From the 5' RACE reads, TCRdb lists one entry per CDR3 protein and no DNA. With a few hundred thousand distinct CDR3 sequences in the sample, the ten largest clones hold around 4.9%. The receptor was derived from a man aged 18-75 years in good health. Sequences were obtained from blood T cells: a sorted CD56 or NKG2C T cell subset, CD4+ or CD8+ T cells, or bulk PBMC T cells (not recorded which). The chain uses TRBV18 and TRBJ2-7. The CDR3 loop reads CASSPTRAGSYEQYF.